This T cell receptor beta chain was captured by sequencing in a study of T cells and Merkel cell carcinoma outcomes. The study's findings and limits: Reportedly, T-cell repertoire with density predicts Merkel cell carcinoma outcomes.

The table came from immunoSEQ multiplex PCR; TCRdb's copy has only in-frame clones and leaves some out. Of about 490 clones in the sample, 80% to 90% were seen once. To note about this clone: As yet, its antigen is unknown.

What was sequenced was tumor tissue from Merkel cell carcinoma. This receptor was obtained from a human donor with Merkel cell carcinoma.

This CDR3 is CASSGGGGAYEQYF. CDR3 DNA sequence: TGCGCCAGCAGCGGGGGGGGAGGGGCCTACGAGCAGTACTTC. The chain links TRBV5-1 to TRBJ2-7, with TRBD2 matching 7 bases. V shed 4 bases, J shed 2 bases, and the junction held 6 bases outside the gene matches. This CDR3 has 14 amino acids. Germline V gene sequence: CDR1 SGHRS, CDR2 YFSETQ.